These 18 T cell receptor beta chains came from one sample sequenced in a study of long-term antiretroviral therapy in people with HIV. Samples were assayed with immunoSEQ v3.0 at survey level. The protocol was immunoSEQ multiplex PCR, while the TCRdb copy is restricted to in-frame clones and leaves out a portion. This table has approximately 25,000 clones, 79% appearing once. The sample consisted of unsorted PBMCs, taken 1.2 years after starting antiretroviral therapy. Source of these receptors: a woman aged 40 to 50 with HIV.

The V gene is TRBV7-9, the J gene TRBJ2-7, with 7 bases aligning to TRBD2. Germline V gene sequence: CDR1 SEHNR, CDR2 FQNEAQ (reference sequence). V shed 3 bases and J 1 base; nucleotides not matched to a gene: 3. The CDR3 consists of 14 residues. In DNA, the CDR3 is TGTGCCAGCAGCTTCGGGGGACTATCCTACGAGCAGTACTTC. Translated: CASSFGGLSYEQYF.

This chain joins TRBV4-1 and TRBJ2-7, with 11 bases aligning to TRBD2. The CDR3 has 17 residues. J lost 2 bases, V lost 0 bases, and 6 bases had no gene match. Germline V lookup: CDR1 MGHRA, CDR2 YSYEKL. The CDR3 sequence is CASSQDYQGLAAYEQYF. In nucleotides, the CDR3 is TGCGCCAGCAGCCAAGATTATCAGGGACTAGCGGCCTACGAGCAGTACTTC.

The V and J genes are TRBV30 and TRBJ2-5; D is unclear. V shed 1 base and J shed 4 bases, with 10 bases lying between them. The length of the CDR3 is 13 residues. From germline, CDR1 is GTSNPN and CDR2 SVGIG (reference sequence). In DNA, the CDR3 is TGTGCCTGGAGTGGGAATACCCCAGAGACCCAGTACTTC. This codes for CAWSGNTPETQYF.

CDR3 sequence reads: CASSLAFDDEQYF. As DNA, the CDR3 is TGTGCCAGCAGCTTAGCATTCGACGACGAGCAGTACTTC. The J gene is TRBJ2-7, the V gene TRBV11-3; D gene unclear. The CDR3 has 13 amino acids. From germline, CDR1 is SGHNT and CDR2 YENEEA. Trimming pared 1 base from V and 5 bases from J, leaving 9 bases between.

The rearrangement links TRBV15 to TRBJ2-1; D might be TRBD2 (5 bases). From germline, CDR1 is LNHNV and CDR2 YYDKDF (reference sequence). Trimming left V 5 bases short and J 8 bases short, with 13 bases between. The CDR3 consists of 13 residues. The CDR3 loop reads CATSPVRDDEQFF. The CDR3 region has the DNA TGTGCCACCAGCCCTGTCCGGGATGATGAGCAGTTCTTC.

A note on this clone: Its ends do not fully match the called genes, so a read error is possible. The chain is built from TRBV5-8 and TRBJ1-2; tentative D call: TRBD1 (5 bases). The CDR3 runs 12 residues. CDR1 is SGHTS, CDR2 YDEGEE, per germline. The CDR3 sequence is CASSFSTVSSFF. The DNA of the CDR3 is TGTGCCAGCAGCTTTTCGACAGTCTCCTCCTTCTTC.

V is TRBV2 and J is TRBJ1-1; D gene ambiguous. The length of the CDR3 is 12 residues. Trimming removed 11 bases from V and 5 bases from J, with 15 bases in between. The germline V gene encodes CDR1 SNHLY and CDR2 FYNNEI. CDR3 loop: CAVSGLGTEAFF. DNA of the CDR3: TGTGCCGTTAGTGGATTAGGAACTGAAGCTTTCTTT.

This clone appeared a few times. This chain uses TRBV19 with TRBJ1-2; the match to TRBD1 covers 9 bases. With V trimmed by 6 bases and J by 8 bases, 7 bases remained unmatched. Germline loops: CDR1 LNHDA, CDR2 SQIVND (reference sequence). The CDR3 has 13 amino acids. The chain's CDR3 is CASRRQGEEGYTF. For the CDR3, the DNA is TGTGCCAGTAGGCGACAGGGGGAAGAGGGCTACACCTTC.

The V call is TRBV5-6, the J call TRBJ2-7, with D possibly being TRBD2 (5 bases). CDR1 is SGHDT and CDR2 is YYEEEE in the germline V gene. This CDR3 has 16 residues. V was shortened by 0 bases and J by 5 bases, with 18 bases between the two germline ends. CDR3 sequence (DNA): TGTGCCAGCAGCTTGGTTCGACCACTAGTCGGCCACGAGCAGTACTTC. This translates into CASSLVRPLVGHEQYF.

The count of this clone is one. The chain carries TRBV2 and TRBJ1-2, with D uncertain. Germline V gene lookup returns CDR1 SNHLY and CDR2 FYNNEI. Trimming shortened V by 2 bases and J by 5 bases, and 9 bases separated the two germline ends. The CDR3 runs to 13 residues. Here the CDR3 DNA reads TGTGCCAGCAGTGAACGGCTGCTATATGGCTACACCTTC. It encodes CASSERLLYGYTF.

This chain connects TRBV21-1 to TRBJ2-1; TRBD2, the D gene given by the table, was not confirmed from the DNA. TRBV21-1 is given as a pseudogene. This CDR3 spans 18 amino acids. CDR3 in DNA: TGTGCCAGCAGCGAAGGGACTAGCGGGAGCCAAATTGGCTTTGAGCAGTTCTTC. Its translation: CASSEGTSGSQIGFEQFF.

This chain uses TRBV18 with TRBJ1-2; 7 bases map to TRBD1. J lost 0 bases, V lost 0 bases, and 1 base had no gene match. Germline values: CDR1 KGHSH, CDR2 LQKENI. The CDR3 extends over 15 amino acids. The CDR3 DNA follows: TGTGCCAGCTCACCACCGGACAGGTCTAACTATGGCTACACCTTC. Translating it yields CASSPPDRSNYGYTF.

The rearrangement uses TRBV7-2 and TRBJ1-1; D is possibly TRBD1 (5 bases). The CDR3 consists of 12 residues. The ends were cut back, 3 bases at V and 11 bases at J, with 13 bases in the middle. Germline V gives CDR1 SGHTA, CDR2 FQGNSA. CDR3 nucleotide sequence: TGTGCCAGCAGCTTCCAGGGCCAAATTGCTTTCTTT. Its translation: CASSFQGQIAFF.

This chain joins TRBV2 and TRBJ2-3, with a possible D match to TRBD2 (6 bases). V lost 8 bases and J 2 bases, leaving 14 bases between the germline ends. From germline, CDR1 is SNHLY and CDR2 FYNNEI. The CDR3 is made up of 14 amino acids. The CDR3 DNA follows: TGTGCCAGCGTGCGCGGGACCAACACAGATACGCAGTATTTT. This sequence encodes CASVRGTNTDTQYF.

This clone was counted between two and nine times. This chain connects TRBV5-1 to TRBJ2-1, with D maybe TRBD1 (6 bases). V was shortened by 6 bases and J by 8 bases, with 15 bases between the two germline ends. Germline-derived CDR1 and CDR2 are SGHRS and YFSETQ. This CDR3 has 13 residues. The CDR3 sequence: CASTRDRFYEQFF. The CDR3 coding sequence is TGCGCCAGCACACGTGACAGGTTTTATGAGCAGTTCTTC. The full variable domain, in which reference TRBV5-1 and TRBJ2-1 provide the parts outside the CDR3, is KAGVTQTPRYLIKTRGQQVTLSCSPISGHRSVSWYQQTPGQGLQFLFEYFSETQRNKGNFPGRFSGRQFSNSRSEMNVSTLELGDSALYLCASTRDRFYEQFFGPGTRLTVL.

This chain links TRBV7-2 with TRBJ1-6; D is unclear. V lost 5 bases and J 10 bases, leaving 12 bases between the germline ends. In germline, CDR1 is SGHTA, CDR2 FQGNSA. The CDR3 is 13 amino acids. The CDR3 coding sequence is TGTGCCAGCAGCCTGAAGCCCCAATCACCCCTCCACTTT. It encodes CASSLKPQSPLHF.

The gene calls are TRBV11-1 and TRBJ2-7; TRBD2 matches at 7 bases. The CDR3 is 15 residues long. J was trimmed by 6 bases and V by 4 bases; bases with no gene match: 12. Germline assignment: CDR1 SGHAT and CDR2 FQDESV (reference sequence). The CDR3 here is CASSSPCRGVGEQYF. The CDR3 nucleotides read TGTGCCAGCAGCTCCCCCTGCCGGGGGGTGGGCGAGCAGTACTTC.

The chain employs TRBV27 and TRBJ2-7; the match to TRBD1 covers 7 bases. With V trimmed by 2 bases and J by 0 bases, 7 bases remained unmatched. This CDR3 contains 16 residues. Germline-derived CDR1 and CDR2 are MNHEY and SMNVEV (reference sequence). The CDR3 DNA follows: TGTGCCAGCAGTTTAGCGGACAGGAGTTACTCCTACGAGCAGTACTTC. Amino acids: CASSLADRSYSYEQYF.